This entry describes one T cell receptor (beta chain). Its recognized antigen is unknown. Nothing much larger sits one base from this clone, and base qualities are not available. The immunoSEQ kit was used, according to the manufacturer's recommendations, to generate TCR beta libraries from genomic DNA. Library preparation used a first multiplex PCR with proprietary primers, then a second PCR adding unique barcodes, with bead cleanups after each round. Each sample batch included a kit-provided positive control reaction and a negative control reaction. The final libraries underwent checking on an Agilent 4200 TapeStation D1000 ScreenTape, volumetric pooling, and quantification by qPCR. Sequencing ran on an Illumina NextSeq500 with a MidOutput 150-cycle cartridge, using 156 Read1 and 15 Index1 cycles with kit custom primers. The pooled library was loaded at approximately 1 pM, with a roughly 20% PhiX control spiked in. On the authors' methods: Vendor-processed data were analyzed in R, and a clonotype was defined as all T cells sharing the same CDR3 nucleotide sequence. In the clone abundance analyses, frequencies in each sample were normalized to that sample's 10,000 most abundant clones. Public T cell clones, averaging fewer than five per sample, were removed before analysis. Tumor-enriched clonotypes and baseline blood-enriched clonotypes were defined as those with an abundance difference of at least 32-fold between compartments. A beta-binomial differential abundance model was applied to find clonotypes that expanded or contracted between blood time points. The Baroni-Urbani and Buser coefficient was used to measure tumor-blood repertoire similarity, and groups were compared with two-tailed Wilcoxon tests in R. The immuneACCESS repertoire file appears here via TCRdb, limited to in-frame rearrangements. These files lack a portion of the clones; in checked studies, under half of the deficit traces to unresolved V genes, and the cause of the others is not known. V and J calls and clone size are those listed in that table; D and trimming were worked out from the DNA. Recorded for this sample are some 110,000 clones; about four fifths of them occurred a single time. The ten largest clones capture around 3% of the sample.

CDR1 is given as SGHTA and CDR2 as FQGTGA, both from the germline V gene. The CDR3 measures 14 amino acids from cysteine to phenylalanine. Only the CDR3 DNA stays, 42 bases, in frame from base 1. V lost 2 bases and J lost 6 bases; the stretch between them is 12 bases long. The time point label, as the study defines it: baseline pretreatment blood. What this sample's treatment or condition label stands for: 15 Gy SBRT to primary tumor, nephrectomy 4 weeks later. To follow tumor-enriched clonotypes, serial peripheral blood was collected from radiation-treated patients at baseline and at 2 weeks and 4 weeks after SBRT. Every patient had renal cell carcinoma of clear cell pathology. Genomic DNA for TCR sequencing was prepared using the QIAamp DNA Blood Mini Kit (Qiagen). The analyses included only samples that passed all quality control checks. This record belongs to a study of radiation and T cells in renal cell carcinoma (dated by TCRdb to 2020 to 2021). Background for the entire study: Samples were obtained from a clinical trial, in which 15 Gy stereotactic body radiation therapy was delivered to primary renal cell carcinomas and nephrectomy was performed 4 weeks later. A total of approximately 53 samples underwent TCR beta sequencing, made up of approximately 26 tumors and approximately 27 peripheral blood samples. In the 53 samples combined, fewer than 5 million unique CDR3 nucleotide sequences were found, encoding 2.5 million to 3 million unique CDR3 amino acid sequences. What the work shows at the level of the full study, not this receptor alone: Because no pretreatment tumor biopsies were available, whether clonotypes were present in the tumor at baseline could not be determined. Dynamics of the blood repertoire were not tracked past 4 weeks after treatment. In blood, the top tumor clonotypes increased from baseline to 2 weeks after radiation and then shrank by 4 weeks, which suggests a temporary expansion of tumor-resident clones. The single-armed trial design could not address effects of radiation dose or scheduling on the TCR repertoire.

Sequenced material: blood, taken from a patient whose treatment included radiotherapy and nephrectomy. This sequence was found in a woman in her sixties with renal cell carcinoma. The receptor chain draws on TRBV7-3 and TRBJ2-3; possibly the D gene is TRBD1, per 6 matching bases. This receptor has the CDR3 CASSLYQGSDTQYF. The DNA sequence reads TGTGCCAGCAGCTTATATCAGGGGTCGGATACGCAGTATTTT.